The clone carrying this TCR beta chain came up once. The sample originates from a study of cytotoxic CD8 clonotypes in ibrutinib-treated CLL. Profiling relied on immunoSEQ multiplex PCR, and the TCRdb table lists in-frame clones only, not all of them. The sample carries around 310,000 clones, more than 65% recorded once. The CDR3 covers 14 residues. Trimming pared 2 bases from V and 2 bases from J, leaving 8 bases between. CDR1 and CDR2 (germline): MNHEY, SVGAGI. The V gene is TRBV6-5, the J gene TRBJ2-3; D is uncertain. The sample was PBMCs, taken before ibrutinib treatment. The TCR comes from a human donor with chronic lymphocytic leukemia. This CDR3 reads CASSYLLSTDTQYF. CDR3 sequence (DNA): TGTGCCAGCAGTTACCTCCTATCCACAGATACGCAGTATTTT.